This entry features one T cell receptor (beta chain) sequence. The sample originates from a study of shared clonotypes between healthy human individuals. Across the whole study: Donor ages ranged 18 to 49 years: two women, a few men.

An even split of each subset's genomic DNA across several immunoSEQ plates was performed. Method: immunoSEQ multiplex PCR; TCRdb's copy keeps in-frame clones and lacks some. The repertoire holds 2 million to 2.5 million clones, with under 95% as singletons. Germline values: CDR1 SGDLS, CDR2 YYNGEE. The CDR3 sequence is 15 residues long. V shed 0 bases and J shed 2 bases, with 11 bases lying between them. This TCR was sampled from a man aged 18 to 35 in good health. Some clones in this sample may be carry-over from other donors' samples. V gene TRBV9 combines with J gene TRBJ1-2; D unresolved. The sequenced sample consisted of naive CD4+ T cells from PBMCs. Indicated subset: CD45RA+ positively selected. Written as DNA, the CDR3 is TGTGCCAGCAGCGTAGCTCCGGGCAGAAACTATGGCTACACCTTC. This translates into CASSVAPGRNYGYTF.